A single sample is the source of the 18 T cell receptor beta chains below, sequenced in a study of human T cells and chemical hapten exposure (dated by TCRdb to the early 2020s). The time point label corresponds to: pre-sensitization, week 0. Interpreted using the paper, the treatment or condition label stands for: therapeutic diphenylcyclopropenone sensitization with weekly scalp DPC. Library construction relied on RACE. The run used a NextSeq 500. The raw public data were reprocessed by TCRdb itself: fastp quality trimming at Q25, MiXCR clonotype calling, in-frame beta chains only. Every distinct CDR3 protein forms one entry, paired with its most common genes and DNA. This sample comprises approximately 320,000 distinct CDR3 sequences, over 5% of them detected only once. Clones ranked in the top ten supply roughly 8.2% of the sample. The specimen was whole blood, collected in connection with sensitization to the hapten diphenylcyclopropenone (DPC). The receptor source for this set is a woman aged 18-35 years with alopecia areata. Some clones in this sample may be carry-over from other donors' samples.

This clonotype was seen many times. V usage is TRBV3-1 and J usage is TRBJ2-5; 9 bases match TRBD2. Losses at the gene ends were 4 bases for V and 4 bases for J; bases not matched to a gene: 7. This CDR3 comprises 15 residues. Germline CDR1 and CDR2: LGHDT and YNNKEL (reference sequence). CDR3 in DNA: TGTGCCAGCAGCCTCCCGACTAGCGGAACAGAGACCCAGTACTTC. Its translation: CASSLPTSGTETQYF.

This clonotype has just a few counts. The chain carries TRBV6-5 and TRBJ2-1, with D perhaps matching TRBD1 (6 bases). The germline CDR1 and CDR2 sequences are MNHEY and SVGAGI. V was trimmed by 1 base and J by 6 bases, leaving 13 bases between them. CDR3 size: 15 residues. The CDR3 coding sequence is TGTGCCAGCAGTTACTACATGGGCAGGGGCAATGAGCAGTTCTTC. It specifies CASSYYMGRGNEQFF.

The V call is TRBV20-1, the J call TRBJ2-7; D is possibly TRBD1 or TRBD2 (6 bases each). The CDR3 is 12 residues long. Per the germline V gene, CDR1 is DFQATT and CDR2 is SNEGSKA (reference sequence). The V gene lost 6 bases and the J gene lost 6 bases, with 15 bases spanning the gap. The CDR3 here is CSARQVGGEQYF. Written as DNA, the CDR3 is TGCAGTGCCCGACAGGTCGGGGGCGAGCAGTACTTC.

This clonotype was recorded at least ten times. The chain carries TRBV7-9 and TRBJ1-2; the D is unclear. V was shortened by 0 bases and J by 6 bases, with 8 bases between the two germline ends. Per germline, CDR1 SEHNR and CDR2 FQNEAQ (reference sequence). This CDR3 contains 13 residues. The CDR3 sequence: CASSLAGWDGYTF. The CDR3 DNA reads TGTGCCAGCAGCTTAGCGGGATGGGATGGCTACACCTTC.

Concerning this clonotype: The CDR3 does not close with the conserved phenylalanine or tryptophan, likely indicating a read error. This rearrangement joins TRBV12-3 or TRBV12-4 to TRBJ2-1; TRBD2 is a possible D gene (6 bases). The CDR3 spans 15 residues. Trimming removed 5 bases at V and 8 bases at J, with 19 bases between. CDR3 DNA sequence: TGTGCCAGCAGTCTGGGGGGACCTGCGCCCGATGAGCAGTTCCTC. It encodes CASSLGGPAPDEQFL.

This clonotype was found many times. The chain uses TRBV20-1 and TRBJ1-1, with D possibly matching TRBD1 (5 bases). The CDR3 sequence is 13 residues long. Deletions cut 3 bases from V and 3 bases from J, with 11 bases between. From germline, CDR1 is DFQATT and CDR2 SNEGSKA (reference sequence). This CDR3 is CSAREGGDTEAFF. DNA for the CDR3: TGCAGTGCTAGGGAGGGAGGGGACACTGAAGCTTTCTTT.

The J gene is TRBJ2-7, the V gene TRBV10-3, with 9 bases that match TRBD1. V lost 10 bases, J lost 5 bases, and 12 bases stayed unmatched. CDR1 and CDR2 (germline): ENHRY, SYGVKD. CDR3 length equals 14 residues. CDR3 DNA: TGTGCCACCACGGGACAGGGAACCTACAACGAGCAGTACTTC. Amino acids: CATTGQGTYNEQYF.

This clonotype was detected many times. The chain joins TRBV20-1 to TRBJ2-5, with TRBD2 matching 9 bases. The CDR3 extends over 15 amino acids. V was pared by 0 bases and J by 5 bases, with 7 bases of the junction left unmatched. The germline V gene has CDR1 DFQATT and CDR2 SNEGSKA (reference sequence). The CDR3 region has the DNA TGCAGTGCTAGAGAAGTCGCGGGGGGGATCGAGACCCAGTACTTC. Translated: CSAREVAGGIETQYF.

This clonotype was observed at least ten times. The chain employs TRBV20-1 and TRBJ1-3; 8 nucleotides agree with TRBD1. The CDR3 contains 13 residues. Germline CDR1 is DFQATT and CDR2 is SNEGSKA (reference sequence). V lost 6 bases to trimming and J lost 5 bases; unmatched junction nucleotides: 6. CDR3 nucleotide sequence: TGCAGTGCAACACAGGGGGGGAGAAACACCATATATTTT. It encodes CSATQGGRNTIYF.

The CDR3 spells CASRPDIISGKLFF. For the CDR3, the DNA is TGTGCCAGCAGGCCGGACATCATATCGGGAAAACTGTTTTTT. The J gene is TRBJ1-4, the V gene TRBV2, with TRBD1 as a possible D gene (5 bases). Between the trimmed V and J ends, which lost 6 bases and 10 bases, there was a span of 18 bases. The length of the CDR3 is 14 residues. Germline CDR1 and CDR2: SNHLY and FYNNEI.

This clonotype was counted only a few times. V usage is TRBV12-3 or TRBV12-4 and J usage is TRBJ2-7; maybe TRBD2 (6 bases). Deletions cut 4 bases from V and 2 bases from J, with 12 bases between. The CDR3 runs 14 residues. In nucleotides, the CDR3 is TGTGCCAGCAGTTCCAGGACGGGAGCCTACGAGCAGTACTTC. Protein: CASSSRTGAYEQYF.

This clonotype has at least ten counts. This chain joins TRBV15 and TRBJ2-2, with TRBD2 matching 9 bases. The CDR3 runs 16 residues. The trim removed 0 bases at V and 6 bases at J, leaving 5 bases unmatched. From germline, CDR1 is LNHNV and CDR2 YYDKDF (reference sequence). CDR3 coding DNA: TGTGCCACCAGCAGAGAGGCGGGGGGGCTCGCCGGGGAGCTGTTTTTT. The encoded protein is CATSREAGGLAGELFF.

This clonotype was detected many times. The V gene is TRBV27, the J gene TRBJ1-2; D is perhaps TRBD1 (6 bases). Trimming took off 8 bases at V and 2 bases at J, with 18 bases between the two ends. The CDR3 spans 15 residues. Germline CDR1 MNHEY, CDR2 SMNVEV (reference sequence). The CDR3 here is CASGSPLTGNYGYTF. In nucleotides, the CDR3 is TGTGCCAGCGGCTCGCCGCTGACAGGCAACTATGGCTACACCTTC.

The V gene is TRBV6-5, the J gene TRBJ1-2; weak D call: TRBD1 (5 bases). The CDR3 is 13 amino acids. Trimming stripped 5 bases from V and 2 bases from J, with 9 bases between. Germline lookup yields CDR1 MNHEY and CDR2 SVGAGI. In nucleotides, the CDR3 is TGTGCCAGCAGTAGGGACGGAAACTATGGCTACACCTTC. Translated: CASSRDGNYGYTF.

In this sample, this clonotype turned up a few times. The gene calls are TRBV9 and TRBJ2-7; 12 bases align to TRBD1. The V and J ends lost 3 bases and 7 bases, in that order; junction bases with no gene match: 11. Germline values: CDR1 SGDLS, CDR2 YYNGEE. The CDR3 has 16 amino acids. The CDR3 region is CASSAKPGQGAEEQYF. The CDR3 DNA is TGTGCCAGCAGCGCAAAACCGGGACAGGGGGCGGAAGAGCAGTACTTC.

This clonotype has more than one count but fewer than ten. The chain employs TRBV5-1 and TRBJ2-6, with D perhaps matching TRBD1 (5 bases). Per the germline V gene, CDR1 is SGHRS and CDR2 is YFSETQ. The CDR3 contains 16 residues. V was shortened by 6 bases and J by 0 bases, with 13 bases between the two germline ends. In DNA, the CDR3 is TGCGCCAGCACCCCCGACAGATTCTCTGGGGCCAACGTCCTGACTTTC. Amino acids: CASTPDRFSGANVLTF. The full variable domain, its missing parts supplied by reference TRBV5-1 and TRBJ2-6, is KAGVTQTPRYLIKTRGQQVTLSCSPISGHRSVSWYQQTPGQGLQFLFEYFSETQRNKGNFPGRFSGRQFSNSRSEMNVSTLELGDSALYLCASTPDRFSGANVLTFGAGSRLTVL.

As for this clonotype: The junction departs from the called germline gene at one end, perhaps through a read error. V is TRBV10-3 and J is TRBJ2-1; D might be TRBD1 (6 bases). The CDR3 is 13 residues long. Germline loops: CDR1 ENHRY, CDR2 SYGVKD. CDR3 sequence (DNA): TGTGCCATCAGTGCCGGACAGCCACCTGATGGGATCTTC. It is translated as CAISAGQPPDGIF.

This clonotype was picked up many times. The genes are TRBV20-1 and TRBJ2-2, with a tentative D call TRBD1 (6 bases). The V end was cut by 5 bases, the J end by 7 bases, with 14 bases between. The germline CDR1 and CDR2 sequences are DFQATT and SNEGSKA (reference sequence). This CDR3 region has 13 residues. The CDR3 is CSAYRVGDGELFF. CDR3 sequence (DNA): TGCAGTGCTTACAGGGTCGGAGACGGGGAGCTGTTTTTT.